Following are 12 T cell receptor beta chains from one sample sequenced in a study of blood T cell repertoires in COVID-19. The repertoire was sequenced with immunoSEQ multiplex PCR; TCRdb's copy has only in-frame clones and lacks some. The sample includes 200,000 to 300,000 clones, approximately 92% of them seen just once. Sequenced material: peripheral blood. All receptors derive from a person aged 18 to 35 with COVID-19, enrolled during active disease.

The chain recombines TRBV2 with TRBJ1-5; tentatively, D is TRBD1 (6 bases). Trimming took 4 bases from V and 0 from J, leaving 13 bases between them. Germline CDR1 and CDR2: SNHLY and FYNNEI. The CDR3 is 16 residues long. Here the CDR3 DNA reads TGTGCCAGCAGTGTTGAGACAGGAGATAGCAATCAGCCCCAGCATTTT. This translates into CASSVETGDSNQPQHF. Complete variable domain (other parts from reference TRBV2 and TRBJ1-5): EPEVTQTPSHQVTQMGQEVILRCVPISNHLYFYWYRQILGQKVEFLVSFYNNEISEKSEIFDDQFSVERPDGSNFTLKIRSTKLEDSAMYFCASSVETGDSNQPQHFGDGTRLSIL.

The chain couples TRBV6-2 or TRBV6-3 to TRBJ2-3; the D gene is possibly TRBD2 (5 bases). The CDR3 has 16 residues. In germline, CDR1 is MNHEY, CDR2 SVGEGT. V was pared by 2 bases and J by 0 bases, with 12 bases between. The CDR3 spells CASSYEAGLSTDTQYF. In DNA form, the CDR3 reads TGTGCCAGCAGTTACGAGGCGGGTCTTAGCACAGATACGCAGTATTTT.

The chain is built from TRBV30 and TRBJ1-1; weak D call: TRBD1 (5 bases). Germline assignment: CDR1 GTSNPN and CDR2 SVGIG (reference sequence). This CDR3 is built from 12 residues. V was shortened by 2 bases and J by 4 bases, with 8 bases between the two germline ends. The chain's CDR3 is CAWSLTVTEAFF. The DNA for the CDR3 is TGTGCCTGGAGTCTGACAGTCACTGAAGCTTTCTTT.

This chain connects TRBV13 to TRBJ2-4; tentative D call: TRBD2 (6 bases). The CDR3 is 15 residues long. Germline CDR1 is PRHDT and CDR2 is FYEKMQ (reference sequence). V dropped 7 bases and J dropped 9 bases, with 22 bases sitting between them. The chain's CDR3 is CASNRPDPDGGIQYF. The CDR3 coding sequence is TGTGCCAGCAACCGACCCGATCCCGACGGGGGCATTCAGTACTTC.

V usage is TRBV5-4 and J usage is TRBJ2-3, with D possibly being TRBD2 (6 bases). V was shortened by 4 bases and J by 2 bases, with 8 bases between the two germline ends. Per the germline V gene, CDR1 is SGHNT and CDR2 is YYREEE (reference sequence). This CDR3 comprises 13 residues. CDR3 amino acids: CASSGDFTDTQYF. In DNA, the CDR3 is TGTGCCAGCAGCGGGGACTTCACAGATACGCAGTATTTT.

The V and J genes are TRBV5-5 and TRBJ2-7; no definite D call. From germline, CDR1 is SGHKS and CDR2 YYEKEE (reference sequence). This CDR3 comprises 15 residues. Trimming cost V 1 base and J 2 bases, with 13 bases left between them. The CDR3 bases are TGTGCCAGCAGCTTGTTCCCAGAGGTAACCTACGAGCAGTACTTC. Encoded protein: CASSLFPEVTYEQYF.

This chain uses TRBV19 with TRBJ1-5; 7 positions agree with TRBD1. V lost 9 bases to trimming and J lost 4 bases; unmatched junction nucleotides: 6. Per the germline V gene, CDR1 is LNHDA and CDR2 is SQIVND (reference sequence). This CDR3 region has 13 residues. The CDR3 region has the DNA TGTGCCAGCCGAACAGGGGAAAATCAGCCCCAGCATTTT. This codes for CASRTGENQPQHF.

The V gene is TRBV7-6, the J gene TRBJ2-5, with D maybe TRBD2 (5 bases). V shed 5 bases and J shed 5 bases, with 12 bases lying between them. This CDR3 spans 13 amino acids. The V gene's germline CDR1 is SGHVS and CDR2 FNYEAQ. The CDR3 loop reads CASSPGLVETQYF. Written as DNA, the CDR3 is TGTGCCAGCAGCCCAGGACTGGTGGAGACCCAGTACTTC.

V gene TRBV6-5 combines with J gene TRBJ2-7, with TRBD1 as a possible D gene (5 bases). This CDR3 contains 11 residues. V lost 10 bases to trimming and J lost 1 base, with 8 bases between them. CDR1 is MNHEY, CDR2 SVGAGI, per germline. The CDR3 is CATGKSYEQYF. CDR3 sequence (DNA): TGTGCCACAGGGAAATCCTACGAGCAGTACTTC.

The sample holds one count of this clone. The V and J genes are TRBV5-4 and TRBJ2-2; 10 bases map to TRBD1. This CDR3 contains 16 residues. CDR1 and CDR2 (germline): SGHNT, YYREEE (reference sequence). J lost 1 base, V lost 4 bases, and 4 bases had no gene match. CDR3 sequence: CASSPRTGGNTGELFF. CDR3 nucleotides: TGTGCCAGCAGCCCGAGGACAGGGGGGAACACCGGGGAGCTGTTTTTT.

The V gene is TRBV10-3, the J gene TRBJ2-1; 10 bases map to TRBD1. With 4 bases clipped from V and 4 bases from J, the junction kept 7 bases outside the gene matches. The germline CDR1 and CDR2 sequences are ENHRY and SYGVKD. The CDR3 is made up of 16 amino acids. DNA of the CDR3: TGTGCCATCAGTGGAAGGGGGGACAGGGGTTACAATGAGCAGTTCTTC. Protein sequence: CAISGRGDRGYNEQFF.

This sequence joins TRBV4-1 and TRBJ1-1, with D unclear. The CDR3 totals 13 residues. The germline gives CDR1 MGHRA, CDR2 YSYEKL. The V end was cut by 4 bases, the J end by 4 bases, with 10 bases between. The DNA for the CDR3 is TGCGCCAGCAGCCTGGCGGGAGGCACTGAAGCTTTCTTT. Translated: CASSLAGGTEAFF.